This passage covers 22 T cell receptor beta chains from one sample sequenced in a study of Tregs in tolerant kidney transplant recipients. Libraries were prepared by immunoSEQ multiplex PCR; TCRdb keeps only in-frame clonotypes and omits some of them. The sample yields under 300,000 clones, approximately 84% seen once. Sequencing was done on a sample of CD4+ T cells from blood. Receptors originate from a human donor in good health.

This clone was observed a single time. V and J are TRBV18 and TRBJ1-1; D is undetermined. The germline V and J ends were trimmed by 3 bases and 1 base, with 9 bases remaining between them. The length of the CDR3 is 14 residues. The germline V gene encodes CDR1 KGHSH and CDR2 LQKENI. This CDR3 is CASSPRHKNTEAFF. For the CDR3, the DNA is TGTGCCAGCTCACCTCGGCACAAGAACACTGAAGCTTTCTTT.

This chain connects TRBV4-2 to TRBJ2-1; 13 bases align to TRBD2. The CDR3 loop spans 17 amino acids. Trimming at V came to 3 bases and at J to 4 bases, leaving 6 bases not matched to a gene. Germline V gene lookup returns CDR1 LGHNA and CDR2 YNFKEQ. For the CDR3, the DNA is TGTGCCAGCAGCCAGGGACTAGCGGGGACCCCTTACAATGAGCAGTTCTTC. The encoded protein is CASSQGLAGTPYNEQFF.

To note about this clone: The same CDR3 is also encoded by other DNA sequences in this sample. The rearrangement links TRBV7-2 to TRBJ2-5; a possible D gene is TRBD2 (6 bases). CDR1 SGHTA and CDR2 FQGNSA come from the germline V gene. This CDR3 region has 14 residues. Trimming pared 4 bases from V and 5 bases from J, leaving 14 bases between. Here the CDR3 DNA reads TGTGCCAGCAGCTCAGCCGGGCTAGCGGAGACCCAGTACTTC. As protein: CASSSAGLAETQYF.

V gene TRBV6-5 combines with J gene TRBJ1-6; no clear D gene. This CDR3 has 12 amino acids. Germline-derived CDR1 and CDR2 are MNHEY and SVGAGI. V shed 7 bases and J shed 6 bases, with 7 bases lying between them. As DNA, the CDR3 is TGTGCCAGCACCACATCTAATTCACCCCTCCACTTT. This sequence encodes CASTTSNSPLHF.

The chain recombines TRBV5-1 with TRBJ1-3; no reliable D call. CDR3 length equals 18 residues. The ends were cut back, 2 bases at V and 0 bases at J, with 18 bases in the middle. Germline V gene lookup returns CDR1 SGHRS and CDR2 YFSETQ. The CDR3 sequence is CASSLNPSLGFSGNTIYF. CDR3 sequence (DNA): TGCGCCAGCAGCTTAAACCCGAGTTTGGGTTTCTCTGGAAACACCATATATTTT.

DNA for the CDR3: TGTGCCAGCAGTTTTATCTCCCCCGGGGAGCTGTTTTTT. This sequence encodes CASSFISPGELFF. J is TRBJ2-2 and V is TRBV27; D not certain. Trimming pared 3 bases from V and 6 bases from J, leaving 8 bases between. CDR1 and CDR2 from the germline V gene are MNHEY and SMNVEV (reference sequence). This CDR3 is 13 amino acids long.

This clone has more than one count but fewer than ten. This CDR3 reads CASSFLSYQDTQYF. The CDR3 coding sequence is TGTGCCAGCAGCTTCCTCTCTTATCAGGATACGCAGTATTTT. V gene TRBV2 combines with J gene TRBJ2-3; unclear D gene. This CDR3 contains 14 residues. Trimming pared 6 bases from V and 6 bases from J, leaving 16 bases between. Germline CDR1 reads SNHLY; CDR2 reads FYNNEI.

The J gene is TRBJ2-5, the V gene TRBV5-1, with D perhaps TRBD1 (6 bases). V was pared by 4 bases and J by 5 bases, with 15 bases between. The CDR3 loop spans 14 amino acids. CDR1 SGHRS and CDR2 YFSETQ come from the germline V gene. The DNA of the CDR3 is TGCGCCAGCAGCACGGACAGTCTTGGGGAGACCCAGTACTTC. Its protein product is CASSTDSLGETQYF.

This chain links TRBV5-4 with TRBJ2-3, with 8 bases aligning to TRBD1. The CDR3 is 15 amino acids. Per the germline V gene, CDR1 is SGHNT and CDR2 is YYREEE (reference sequence). Losses at the gene ends were 1 base for V and 5 bases for J; bases not matched to a gene: 6. CDR3 DNA: TGTGCCAGCAGCTTGTATCAGGGGGCAGGAGATACGCAGTATTTT. Its protein is CASSLYQGAGDTQYF.

The V and J genes are TRBV5-1 and TRBJ2-2, with 8 bases that match TRBD1. Trimming took 2 bases from V and 9 from J; bases not matched to a gene: 9. Germline V gene data show CDR1 as SGHRS and CDR2 as YFSETQ. CDR3 length: 15 amino acids. The CDR3 nucleotides read TGCGCCAGCAGCTTCAGGACAGGGTTAAGTCGGGAGCTGTTTTTT. This sequence encodes CASSFRTGLSRELFF.

This clone was counted only a few times. The rearrangement links TRBV4-1 to TRBJ1-1; tentative D call: TRBD1 (6 bases). The CDR3 loop spans 15 amino acids. V was shortened by 0 bases and J by 4 bases, with 12 bases between the two germline ends. Per the germline V gene, CDR1 is MGHRA and CDR2 is YSYEKL. This chain's CDR3 is CASSQDQGFFTEAFF. The CDR3 nucleotides are TGCGCCAGCAGCCAAGATCAGGGGTTTTTCACTGAAGCTTTCTTT.

This clone has only a few counts. This chain uses TRBV5-6 with TRBJ1-5; D remains ambiguous. The CDR3 is 15 amino acids. V gave up 2 bases and J gave up 0 bases, with 9 bases separating them. In germline, CDR1 is SGHDT, CDR2 YYEEEE. The CDR3 here is CASSLTQYSNQPQHF. The CDR3 nucleotides read TGTGCCAGCAGCTTAACCCAGTATAGCAATCAGCCCCAGCATTTT.

This clone was seen only once. The germline gene is not matched at one end of the junction; a read error may be the cause. The V gene is TRBV5-1, the J gene TRBJ1-1, with 9 nucleotides matching TRBD1. The CDR3 is 15 amino acids. Germline-derived CDR1 and CDR2 are SGHRS and YFSETQ. CDR3 DNA sequence: TGCGCCAGCGGCTTAGCGGGACAGGGTGGGTCTGAAGCTTTCTTT. Its protein product is CASGLAGQGGSEAFF.

This clone came up a few times. CDR3 amino acids: CASSSRWVAGPDTQYF. The CDR3 DNA reads TGTGCCAGCAGTTCTAGGTGGGTAGCGGGGCCAGATACGCAGTATTTT. This chain joins TRBV6-5 and TRBJ2-3; 8 nucleotides line up with TRBD2. V lost 4 bases to trimming and J lost 4 bases; unmatched junction nucleotides: 10. The germline gives CDR1 MNHEY, CDR2 SVGAGI. CDR3 size: 16 residues.

This clone has only one observation. The CDR3 nucleotides read TGTGCCACCTGCGGGACAGGGGTGCTGAACACTGAAGCTTTCTTT. This encodes CATCGTGVLNTEAFF. The genes are TRBV6-6 and TRBJ1-1; 10 bases agree with TRBD1. This CDR3 comprises 15 residues. The V and J ends lost 10 bases and 0 bases, in that order; junction bases with no gene match: 8. CDR1 and CDR2 from the germline V gene are MNHNY and SVGAGI (reference sequence).

V and J are TRBV7-6 and TRBJ1-2, with D hard to call. Germline V gene sequence: CDR1 SGHVS, CDR2 FNYEAQ. With 3 bases removed from V and 7 bases from J, the gap between germline ends came to 21 bases. The CDR3 runs to 16 residues. This chain's CDR3 is CASSFSKQSFRSGYTF. In nucleotides, the CDR3 is TGTGCCAGCAGCTTCTCGAAACAGAGTTTTCGCTCTGGCTACACCTTC.

V gene TRBV9 combines with J gene TRBJ2-2; tentative D call: TRBD1 (6 bases). Germline assignment: CDR1 SGDLS and CDR2 YYNGEE. The CDR3 consists of 16 residues. V gave up 4 bases and J gave up 4 bases, with 17 bases separating them. In DNA form, the CDR3 reads TGTGCCAGCAGCCCTTTGACAGGAGCCGTCACCGGGGAGCTGTTTTTT. Translating it yields CASSPLTGAVTGELFF.

This chain connects TRBV7-8 to TRBJ2-5, with 7 bases that match TRBD2. The J call may be in error: the DNA end matches TRBJ2-7 better. CDR1 and CDR2 (germline): SGHVS, FQNEAQ. The CDR3 covers 15 residues. CDR3 in DNA: TGTGCCAGCAGCTTCCTAGCGGACTCCTCCTACGAGCAGTACTTC. Translation: CASSFLADSSYEQYF.

The table lists this clone with a count of one. The gene calls are TRBV25-1 and TRBJ1-6; no definite D call. The CDR3 extends over 14 amino acids. From germline, CDR1 is MGHDK and CDR2 SYGVNS. Trimming took off 5 bases at V and 0 bases at J, with 5 bases between the two ends. The chain's CDR3 is CASSISSYNSPLHF. The DNA of the CDR3 is TGTGCCAGCAGTATAAGCTCCTATAATTCACCCCTCCACTTT.

J is TRBJ1-1 and V is TRBV5-1; tentative D call: TRBD1 (5 bases). CDR1 and CDR2 from the germline V gene are SGHRS and YFSETQ. The CDR3 has 15 amino acids. V gave up 5 bases and J gave up 2 bases, with 16 bases separating them. CDR3 sequence reads: CASRPRTPENTEAFF. In DNA form, the CDR3 reads TGCGCCAGCAGGCCGAGGACACCTGAAAACACTGAAGCTTTCTTT.

The chain couples TRBV27 to TRBJ2-5; D is perhaps TRBD1 (5 bases). CDR1 MNHEY and CDR2 SMNVEV come from the germline V gene (reference sequence). CDR3 length: 13 residues. The V end lost 3 bases, the J end lost 6 bases, and 11 bases lay between the germline ends. CDR3 DNA: TGTGCCAGCAGTTTCCTCGACAGAAAGACCCAGTACTTC. It translates to CASSFLDRKTQYF.

This clone appeared once. The chain joins TRBV10-1 to TRBJ1-5; D unclear. Trimming left V 4 bases short and J 1 base short, with 14 bases between. The CDR3 has 16 residues. Looked up from germline, CDR1 is WNHNN and CDR2 is SYGVQD (reference sequence). CDR3 sequence: CASSVTVLLSNQPQHF. CDR3 DNA: TGCGCCAGCAGTGTCACAGTTTTGTTGAGCAATCAGCCCCAGCATTTT.